This T cell receptor beta chain was captured by sequencing in a study of blood T cell repertoires in COVID-19. Study-level information: The analysed material was cDNA or gDNA that came from T cells, B-cell-depleted T cells, or PBMCs.

Germline trimming cut 1 base from V and 6 bases from J; bases unmatched to any gene: 6. Germline-derived CDR1 and CDR2 are MNHEY and SMNVEV (reference sequence). The CDR3 sequence is 16 residues long. The assay was immunoSEQ multiplex PCR, and TCRdb's table has in-frame clones only and misses some. Of tens of thousands of clones listed, roughly four fifths are singletons. The chain recombines TRBV27 with TRBJ2-3; 11 bases fit TRBD2. The sequence was collected from a woman older than 75 with acute or convalescent COVID-19. Specimen: peripheral blood. The CDR3 sequence: CASSLFSGGALDTQYF. In DNA, the CDR3 is TGTGCCAGCAGTTTATTTAGCGGGGGGGCATTGGATACGCAGTATTTT.